This T cell receptor (beta chain) appears in the sequencing data of a study of vaccination effects on CD4 cells after COVID-19. Under the ViraFEST assay, PBMC were stimulated with viral peptide pools so that antigen-specific CD4+ T cells expanded. Sequencing was performed afterwards. Following an approximately ten-day culture, CD4+ T cells were purified. Nobody among the vaccine recipients had prior SARS-CoV-2 infection (nucleocapsid antibodies were negative). TCRdb's copy holds only in-frame clones and misses some; the assay was immunoSEQ multiplex PCR. The table shows tens of thousands of clones, with under 70% occurring only once. In regard to this clone: Antigen specificity is unknown.

This CDR3 is built from 11 residues. V lost 10 bases to trimming and J lost 5 bases, with 11 bases between them. In germline, CDR1 is LNHDA, CDR2 SQIVND (reference sequence). The source material was CD4+ T cells from PBMCs cultured with SARS-CoV-2 spike peptides, sampled before COVID-19 vaccination. The receptor was isolated from a human donor who received a COVID-19 vaccine. V is TRBV19 and J is TRBJ2-5; unclear D gene. The CDR3 region is CATKGSETQYF. As DNA, the CDR3 is TGTGCCACCAAGGGTTCGGAGACCCAGTACTTC.